These 24 T cell receptor beta chains were sequenced from one sample in a study of OX40 agonist ivuxolimab in advanced cancers. Assay: immunoSEQ multiplex PCR; the TCRdb copy retains only in-frame clones and omits some. The sample yields some 35,000 clones, 85% seen once. This specimen was CD4+ or CD8+ T cells sorted from blood, taken in a trial of the OX40 agonist ivuxolimab. These receptors were collected from an adult with an advanced solid tumor such as melanoma, head and neck, liver or kidney cancer.

This clone was found a few times. The chain is built from TRBV6-6 and TRBJ1-5; TRBD1 aligns across 7 bases. V lost 0 bases, J lost 6 bases, and 5 bases stayed unmatched. The germline CDR1 and CDR2 sequences are MNHNY and SVGAGI (reference sequence). There are 15 residues in the CDR3. The CDR3 DNA follows: TGTGCCAGCAGTTACTCGACAAGGACAGGTCAGCCCCAGCATTTT. Its translation is CASSYSTRTGQPQHF.

This clone has a handful of counts. The chain carries TRBV2 and TRBJ2-7, with 7 bases fitting TRBD1. Per the germline V gene, CDR1 is SNHLY and CDR2 is FYNNEI. CDR3 length: 13 amino acids. Germline trimming cut 9 bases from V and 2 bases from J; bases unmatched to any gene: 7. DNA of the CDR3: TGTGCCAGTCTTGGGACAGCCGCCTACGAGCAGTACTTC. Translation gives CASLGTAAYEQYF.

The J gene is TRBJ2-7, the V gene TRBV6-5; D remains ambiguous. The CDR3 extends over 14 amino acids. Trimming removed 0 bases from V and 2 bases from J, with 8 bases in between. CDR1 MNHEY and CDR2 SVGAGI come from the germline V gene. The CDR3: CASSYSTRPYEQYF. The CDR3 DNA reads as TGTGCCAGCAGTTACTCGACCCGTCCCTACGAGCAGTACTTC.

The chain carries TRBV6-1 and TRBJ1-1; TRBD1 might be the D (6 bases). Trimming took 6 bases from V and 4 from J, leaving 15 bases between them. The germline gives CDR1 MNHNS, CDR2 SASEGT. The CDR3 sequence is 14 residues long. CDR3 residues: CASSARGDVTEAFF. CDR3 bases: TGTGCCAGCAGCGCGAGGGGGGACGTCACTGAAGCTTTCTTT.

The chain carries TRBV14 and TRBJ1-1; TRBD1 is a possible D gene (5 bases). Between the trimmed V and J ends, which lost 4 bases and 4 bases, there was a span of 16 bases. CDR1 is SGHDN, CDR2 FVKESK, per germline. This CDR3 is 15 amino acids long. The CDR3 protein is CASSLRQGVVTEAFF. DNA of the CDR3: TGTGCCAGCAGCCTGAGGCAGGGTGTGGTCACTGAAGCTTTCTTT. The whole variable domain, remainder taken from reference TRBV14 and TRBJ1-1, is EAGVTQFPSHSVIEKGQTVTLRCDPISGHDNLYWYRRVMGKEIKFLLHFVKESKQDESGMPNNRFLAERTGGTYSTLKVQPAELEDSGVYFCASSLRQGVVTEAFFGQGTRLTVV.

This clone was counted a single time. The chain joins TRBV5-4 to TRBJ2-7, with D perhaps matching TRBD1 (6 bases). Deletions cut 3 bases from V and 2 bases from J, with 12 bases between. Germline lookup yields CDR1 SGHNT and CDR2 YYREEE (reference sequence). This CDR3 contains 14 residues. CDR3 sequence (DNA): TGTGCCAGCAGCTCCGGGACACTTCCCTACGAGCAGTACTTC. This translates into CASSSGTLPYEQYF.

The chain is built from TRBV20-1 and TRBJ2-7, with D tentatively TRBD2 (6 bases). The length of the CDR3 is 11 residues. Germline lookup yields CDR1 DFQATT and CDR2 SNEGSKA (reference sequence). The V gene lost 5 bases and the J gene lost 5 bases, with 10 bases spanning the gap. The CDR3 DNA sequence: TGCAGTGCTTCCCCGGGGGACGAGCAGTACTTC. Protein product: CSASPGDEQYF.

This chain joins TRBV11-1 and TRBJ2-7, with 10 bases matching TRBD1. CDR3 length: 14 amino acids. Trimming took 8 bases from V and 2 from J; bases not matched to a gene: 6. Per the germline V gene, CDR1 is SGHAT and CDR2 is FQDESV (reference sequence). The CDR3 DNA reads as TGTGCCAGCCGTTTCGGGACAGGGGCCTACGAGCAGTACTTC. As protein: CASRFGTGAYEQYF.

The chain recombines TRBV11-2 with TRBJ1-1; 7 bases align to TRBD1. The CDR3 sequence is 15 residues long. Germline values: CDR1 SGHAT, CDR2 FQNNGV. After removal of 5 bases from V and 6 bases from J, the junction contained 12 bases not matched to a gene. The CDR3 is CASSRNPGGEAEAFF. As DNA, the CDR3 is TGTGCCAGCAGCCGTAACCCAGGGGGGGAGGCTGAAGCTTTCTTT. Using reference TRBV11-2 and TRBJ1-1 for the parts outside the CDR3, the full variable domain is EAGVAQSPRYKIIEKRQSVAFWCNPISGHATLYWYQQILGQGPKLLIQFQNNGVVDDSQLPKDRFSAERLKGVDSTLKIQPAKLEDSAVYLCASSRNPGGEAEAFFGQGTRLTVV.

The chain recombines TRBV6-1 with TRBJ1-5, with D possibly TRBD1 on 5 matching bases. Between the trimmed V and J ends, which lost 4 bases and 2 bases, there was a span of 12 bases. The CDR3 covers 15 residues. Germline-derived CDR1 and CDR2 are MNHNS and SASEGT. CDR3 in DNA: TGTGCCAGCAGTGGGGGGGGGACGGGCAATCAGCCCCAGCATTTT. It codes for CASSGGGTGNQPQHF.

The chain joins TRBV2 to TRBJ2-1; no definite D call. Germline lookup yields CDR1 SNHLY and CDR2 FYNNEI. This CDR3 is built from 14 residues. V dropped 6 bases and J dropped 8 bases, with 17 bases sitting between them. The CDR3 spells CASRAGSGVDEQFF. The CDR3 region has the DNA TGTGCCAGCAGGGCAGGATCTGGTGTCGATGAGCAGTTCTTC.

This rearrangement joins TRBV10-1 to TRBJ1-1; D is ambiguous. This CDR3 spans 13 amino acids. Germline-derived CDR1 and CDR2 are WNHNN and SYGVQD (reference sequence). V was shortened by 4 bases and J by 0 bases, with 6 bases between the two germline ends. The CDR3 DNA sequence: TGCGCCAGCAGTGCCAACTTGAACACTGAAGCTTTCTTT. It specifies CASSANLNTEAFF.

J is TRBJ2-7 and V is TRBV11-2, with D uncertain. The length of the CDR3 is 13 residues. The ends were cut back, 1 base at V and 2 bases at J, with 6 bases in the middle. CDR1 is SGHAT, CDR2 FQNNGV, per germline. The CDR3 DNA is TGTGCCAGCAGCTTAGGGCCTACCTACGAGCAGTACTTC. It translates to CASSLGPTYEQYF.

The sample holds one count of this clone. This chain joins TRBV7-8 and TRBJ2-2; TRBD2 matches at 13 bases. The germline gives CDR1 SGHVS, CDR2 FQNEAQ. The CDR3 runs 19 residues. Trimming removed 5 bases from V and 0 bases from J; junction bases left unmatched: 9. The DNA of the CDR3 is TGTGCCAGCAGCCCACGAGGACTAGCGGGAGTAACGAACACCGGGGAGCTGTTTTTT. Protein product: CASSPRGLAGVTNTGELFF.

The CDR3 spells CASSLTTGLNQPQHF. The CDR3 DNA sequence: TGTGCCAGCAGCTTAACGACAGGCCTCAATCAGCCCCAGCATTTT. This chain connects TRBV7-6 to TRBJ1-5, with a possible D match to TRBD1 (6 bases). V lost 2 bases to trimming and J lost 3 bases, with 11 bases between them. Germline CDR1 and CDR2: SGHVS and FNYEAQ. CDR3 length: 15 amino acids.

The chain recombines TRBV2 with TRBJ2-2; D perhaps matches TRBD1 (5 bases). Germline-derived CDR1 and CDR2 are SNHLY and FYNNEI. There are 14 residues in the CDR3. V lost 5 bases and J lost 1, with 8 bases in between. CDR3 nucleotides: TGTGCCAGCAGTCTCACAGGGAACACCGGGGAGCTGTTTTTT. Translating it yields CASSLTGNTGELFF.

The DNA for the CDR3 is TGTGCCAGCTCACCACGGGTTAGGACTAGCGGAGCCACCGGGGAGCTGTTTTTT. Amino acids: CASSPRVRTSGATGELFF. V gene TRBV18 combines with J gene TRBJ2-2; 10 positions agree with TRBD2. Looked up from germline, CDR1 is KGHSH and CDR2 is LQKENI. The CDR3 totals 18 residues. V trimming: 1 base; J trimming: 4 bases; junction bases outside the gene matches: 9.

This chain links TRBV27 with TRBJ2-5; D is possibly TRBD2 (6 bases). In germline, CDR1 is MNHEY, CDR2 SMNVEV (reference sequence). The V end was cut by 1 base, the J end by 3 bases, with 15 bases between. The CDR3 is 16 amino acids. CDR3 residues: CASSLYLWGGKETQYF. In nucleotides, the CDR3 is TGTGCCAGCAGTTTATATCTTTGGGGCGGGAAAGAGACCCAGTACTTC.

This clone appeared a single time. This chain joins TRBV5-4 and TRBJ2-7; no reliable D call. V was pared by 2 bases and J by 0 bases, with 15 bases between. The germline V gene encodes CDR1 SGHNT and CDR2 YYREEE (reference sequence). There are 16 residues in the CDR3. CDR3 coding DNA: TGTGCCAGCAGCTTAGGAGCATCCCGGAGCTCCTACGAGCAGTACTTC. It codes for CASSLGASRSSYEQYF.

V is TRBV7-2 and J is TRBJ2-2, with D perhaps assigned TRBD1 or TRBD2 (5 bases each). Trimming took off 1 base at V and 7 bases at J, with 7 bases between the two ends. CDR3 size: 13 residues. Germline-derived CDR1 and CDR2 are SGHTA and FQGNSA. The CDR3 protein is CASSLGGFGELFF. In nucleotides, the CDR3 is TGTGCCAGCAGCTTAGGGGGGTTCGGGGAGCTGTTTTTT.

This clone was counted only a few times. This sequence joins TRBV6-1 and TRBJ2-7; 8 positions match TRBD1. Per germline, CDR1 MNHNS and CDR2 SASEGT. V shed 4 bases and J 0 bases; nucleotides not matched to a gene: 5. The CDR3 has 15 amino acids. The CDR3 sequence is CASSGKTGVSYEQYF. Written as DNA, the CDR3 is TGTGCCAGCAGTGGCAAGACAGGGGTCTCCTACGAGCAGTACTTC.

The V gene is TRBV19, the J gene TRBJ2-5; TRBD1 is a possible D gene (6 bases). CDR3 length equals 14 residues. Looked up from germline, CDR1 is LNHDA and CDR2 is SQIVND (reference sequence). Trimming removed 10 bases at V and 0 bases at J, with 15 bases between. The CDR3 protein is CATPRTGHQETQYF. The CDR3 DNA reads as TGTGCCACCCCGCGCACAGGGCACCAAGAGACCCAGTACTTC.

The rearrangement links TRBV19 to TRBJ2-1; 9 bases fit TRBD2. The V segment lost 6 bases and the J segment 2 bases; nucleotides outside the gene matches: 5. Germline V gene lookup returns CDR1 LNHDA and CDR2 SQIVND (reference sequence). The CDR3 totals 15 residues. CDR3 nucleotide sequence: TGTGCCAGTAGCTTAGCGGGGGATGCCTACAATGAGCAGTTCTTC. Encoded protein: CASSLAGDAYNEQFF.

The chain is built from TRBV5-4 and TRBJ2-3; TRBD1 or TRBD2 may be the D gene (6 bases each). There are 20 residues in the CDR3. Germline V gives CDR1 SGHNT, CDR2 YYREEE (reference sequence). With 0 bases removed from V and 0 bases from J, the gap between germline ends came to 23 bases. For the CDR3, the DNA is TGTGCCAGCAGCTTGGGGGGCCGGGGGCAGGCATCGGCAAGCACAGATACGCAGTATTTT. Amino acids: CASSLGGRGQASASTDTQYF.